The TCR beta chain under discussion was sequenced for a study of CD8+ T cells in alopecia areata listed by TCRdb under 2018. For the wider study: Treated patients were enrolled in an open-label pilot trial of oral tofacitinib at 5 to 10 mg twice daily for moderate-to-severe alopecia areata. Patients stayed on tofacitinib for 6 to 18 months and then had 6 months of follow-up off drug so that delayed response and recurrence could be assessed. Disease severity in treated patients was measured with the SALT score, which quantifies the percentage of affected scalp surface area. High-throughput TCRbeta sequencing was used to examine T cell clonal expansion in alopecia areata in both the C3H/HeJ mouse model and human patients. In humans, TCRbeta sequencing was performed on scalp tissue and on sorted CD4+ and CD8+ peripheral blood T cells from healthy controls and from patients with patchy or totalis/universalis alopecia areata. Biopsies were taken from tofacitinib-treated patients at baseline and at 4 and 24 weeks of treatment, and a later scalp biopsy was taken in several of the tofacitinib-treated patients. Scalp clonality was compared across normal scalp (n=4), patchy alopecia areata scalp (n=8), and alopecia totalis/universalis scalp (n=8). The RNA source kit depended on sample type: the PAXgene miRNA kit for fixed scalp, the miRNeasy kit for PBMCs, and the RNeasy kit for mouse skin. immunoSEQ multiplex PCR using 35 Vbeta forward primers and 13 Jbeta reverse primers was used to amplify TCRbeta CDR3 regions.

Overall study outcomes, separate from this receptor: Shared TCR sequences between patients were less evident than in mice, which may be partly attributable to HLA diversity in the patient population. Scalp clonality and the number of expanded CD8+ clones among the top 100 scalp clones were significantly decreased by tofacitinib. Higher clonality and more expanded CD8+ clones were observed in lesional scalp than in normal scalp, particularly in alopecia totalis/universalis, a finding suggestive of antigenic drive. Because the treated cohort was small and included a single nonresponder, larger studies are needed to assess links between baseline CD8+ expansion and response. Many expanded lesional clones persisted in scalp and blood during tofacitinib treatment, which may partly explain relapse after stopping treatment. Unlike mouse skin, where gammadelta T cells dominate, normal human skin contains resident alphabeta T cells that get sequenced too, which complicates analysis of the scalp TCR repertoire.

This clone was seen more than once but under ten times. It has no known antigen specificity. No much larger clone exists at a distance of one base, and base qualities are not known. After removal of 4 bases from V and 6 bases from J, the junction retains 9 bases not matched to a gene. From the cysteine up to the phenylalanine, the CDR3 has a length of 15 residues. The DNA shown is the 45-base CDR3, in frame from base 1. The germline V gene provides CDR1 LGHNA and CDR2 YSLEER. This specimen's treatment or condition label, interpreted: oral pan-JAK inhibitor, 5-10 mg twice daily. Lesional scalp punch biopsies and peripheral blood were collected from alopecia areata patients. PBMCs were isolated by density centrifugation and stained for CD3, CD4 and CD8, after which CD4+ and CD8+ T cells were sorted on a FACSAria. The library was prepared using the immunoSEQ multiplex PCR assay. RNA was extracted from all samples and reverse transcribed into cDNA, which served as template for TCR sequencing. First-strand cDNA was synthesized using SuperScript III with a 2:1 mix of oligo-dT and random hexamers. Amplification bias was assessed with a synthetic immune receptor repertoire, and residual bias was removed computationally. Per the authors' processing: Raw reads were preprocessed for error removal, and CDR3 was defined according to IMGT conventions as running from the conserved cysteine to phenylalanine. Clonality was computed by normalizing Shannon entropy by log2 of the number of productive unique TCRs and subtracting the result from 1. CD4 or CD8 identity of scalp clones was inferred by cross-referencing scalp TCRbeta sequences with sorted blood CD4 and CD8 repertoires. The immuneACCESS repertoire file appears here via TCRdb, limited to in-frame rearrangements. These files lack a portion of the clones; in checked studies, under half of the deficit traces to unresolved V genes, and the cause of the others is not known. V and J calls and clone size follow that table, whereas D and trimming were derived from the DNA. This sample is represented by some 180,000 clones; approximately 49% of them were singletons. Over 9.5% of the sample rests with the top ten.

The rearranged segments are TRBV4-3 and TRBJ2-1; 7 central bases correspond to TRBD2. This receptor was taken from a human donor with alopecia areata. This specimen consisted of CD8+ T cells sorted from blood, obtained around week 53, from a patient treated with tofacitinib. The CDR3 protein sequence reads: CASSRVIASGNEQFF. The bases are TGCGCCAGCAGCCGGGTAATTGCTAGCGGCAATGAGCAGTTCTTC.